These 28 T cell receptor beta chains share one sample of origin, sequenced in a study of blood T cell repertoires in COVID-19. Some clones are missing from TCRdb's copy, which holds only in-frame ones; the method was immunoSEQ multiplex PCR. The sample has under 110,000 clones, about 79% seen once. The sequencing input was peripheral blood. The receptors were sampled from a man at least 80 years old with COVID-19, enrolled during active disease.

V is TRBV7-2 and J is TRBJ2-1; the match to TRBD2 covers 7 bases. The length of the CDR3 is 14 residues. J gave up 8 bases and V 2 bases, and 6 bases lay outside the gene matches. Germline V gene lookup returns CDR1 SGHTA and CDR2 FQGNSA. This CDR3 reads CASSLTAGAHEQFF. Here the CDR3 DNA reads TGTGCCAGCAGCTTAACGGCGGGAGCCCATGAGCAGTTCTTC.

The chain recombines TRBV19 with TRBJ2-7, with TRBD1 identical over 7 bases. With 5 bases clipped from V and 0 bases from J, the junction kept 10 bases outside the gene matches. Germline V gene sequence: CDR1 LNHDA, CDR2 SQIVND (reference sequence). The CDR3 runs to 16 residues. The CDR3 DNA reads TGTGCCAGTAGTGGCGCCGGGACAGTGGGCTCCTACGAGCAGTACTTC. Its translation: CASSGAGTVGSYEQYF.

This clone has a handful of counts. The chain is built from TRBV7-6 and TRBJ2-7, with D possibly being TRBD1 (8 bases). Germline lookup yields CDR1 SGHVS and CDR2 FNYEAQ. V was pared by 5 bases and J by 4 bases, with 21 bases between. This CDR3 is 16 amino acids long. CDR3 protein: CASSRSGTGGLYEQYF. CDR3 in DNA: TGTGCCAGCAGCAGGAGCGGGACAGGAGGCTTGTACGAGCAGTACTTC.

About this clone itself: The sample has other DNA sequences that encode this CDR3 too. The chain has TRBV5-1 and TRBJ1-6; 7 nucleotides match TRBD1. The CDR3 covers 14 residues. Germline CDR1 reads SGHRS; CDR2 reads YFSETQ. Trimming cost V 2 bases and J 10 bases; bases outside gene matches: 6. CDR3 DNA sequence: TGCGCCAGCAGCTTAGGACAGGAACGCTCACCCCTCCACTTT. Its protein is CASSLGQERSPLHF.

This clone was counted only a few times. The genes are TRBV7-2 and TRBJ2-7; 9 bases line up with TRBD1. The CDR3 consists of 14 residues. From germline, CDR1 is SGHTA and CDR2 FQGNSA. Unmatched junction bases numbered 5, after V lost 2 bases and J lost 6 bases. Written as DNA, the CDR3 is TGTGCCAGCAGCTTAAGGCAGGGACAGGGCGAGCAGTACTTC. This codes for CASSLRQGQGEQYF. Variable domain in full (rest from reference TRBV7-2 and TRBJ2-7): GAGVSQSPSNKVTEKGKDVELRCDPISGHTALYWYRQSLGQGLEFLIYFQGNSAPDKSGLPSDRFSAERTGGSVSTLTIQRTQQEDSAVYLCASSLRQGQGEQYFGPGTRLTVT.

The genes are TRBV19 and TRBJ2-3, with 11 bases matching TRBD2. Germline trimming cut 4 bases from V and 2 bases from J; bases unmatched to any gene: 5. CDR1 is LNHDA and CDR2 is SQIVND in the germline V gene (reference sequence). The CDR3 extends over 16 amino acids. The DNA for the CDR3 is TGTGCCAGTAGTAGAAGACTAGCGGGGAACACAGATACGCAGTATTTT. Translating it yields CASSRRLAGNTDTQYF.

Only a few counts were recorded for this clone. The CDR3 DNA follows: TGTGCCAGCAGCTTAATCAGGCACAATGAGCAGTTCTTC. Protein sequence: CASSLIRHNEQFF. This chain links TRBV11-2 with TRBJ2-1; D not certain. Trimming removed 2 bases from V and 5 bases from J, with 7 bases in between. CDR3 size: 13 residues. The germline V gene encodes CDR1 SGHAT and CDR2 FQNNGV.

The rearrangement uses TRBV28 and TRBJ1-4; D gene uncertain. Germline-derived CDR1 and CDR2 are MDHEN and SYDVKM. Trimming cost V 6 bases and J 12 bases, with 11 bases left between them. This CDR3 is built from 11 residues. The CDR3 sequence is CASRTNEELFF. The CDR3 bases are TGTGCCAGCAGAACAAATGAGGAACTGTTTTTT.

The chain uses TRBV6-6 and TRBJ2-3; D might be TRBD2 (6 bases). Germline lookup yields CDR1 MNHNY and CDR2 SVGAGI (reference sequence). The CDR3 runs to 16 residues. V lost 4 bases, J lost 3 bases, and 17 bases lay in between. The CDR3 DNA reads TGTGCCAGCAGTTTCCCCCCGGAGGGGAGGACAGATACGCAGTATTTT. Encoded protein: CASSFPPEGRTDTQYF.

CDR3: CSVEDGSSYNEQFF. The CDR3 bases are TGCAGCGTTGAAGACGGGAGCTCCTACAATGAGCAGTTCTTC. The V and J genes are TRBV29-1 and TRBJ2-1, with D tentatively TRBD2 (6 bases). Trimming stripped 0 bases from V and 0 bases from J, with 6 bases between. Germline lookup yields CDR1 SQVTM and CDR2 ANQGSEA. The CDR3 extends over 14 amino acids.

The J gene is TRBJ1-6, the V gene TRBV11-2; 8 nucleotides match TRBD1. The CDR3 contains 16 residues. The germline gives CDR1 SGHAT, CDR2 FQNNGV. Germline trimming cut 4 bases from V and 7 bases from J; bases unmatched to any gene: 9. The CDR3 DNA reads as TGTGCCAGCAGCTCGTCGGACAGGGTCTACAATTCACCCCTCCACTTT. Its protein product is CASSSSDRVYNSPLHF.

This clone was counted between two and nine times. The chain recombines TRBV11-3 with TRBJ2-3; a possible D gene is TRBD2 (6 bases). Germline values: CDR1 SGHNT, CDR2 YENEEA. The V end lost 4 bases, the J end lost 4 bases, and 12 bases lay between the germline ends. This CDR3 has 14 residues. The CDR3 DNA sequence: TGTGCCAGCAGCTGGACTACGTCCTCAGATACGCAGTATTTT. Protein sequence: CASSWTTSSDTQYF.

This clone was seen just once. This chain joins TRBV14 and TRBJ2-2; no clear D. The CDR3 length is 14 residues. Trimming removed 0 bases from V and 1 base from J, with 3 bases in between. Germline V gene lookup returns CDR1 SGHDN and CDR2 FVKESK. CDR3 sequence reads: CASSQDLNTGELFF. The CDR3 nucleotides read TGTGCCAGCAGCCAAGATCTGAACACCGGGGAGCTGTTTTTT.

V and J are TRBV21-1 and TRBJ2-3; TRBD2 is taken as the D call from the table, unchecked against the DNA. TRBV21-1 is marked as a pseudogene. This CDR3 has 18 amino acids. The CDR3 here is CASSKEPRGELITDTQYF. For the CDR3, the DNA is TGTGCCAGCAGCAAAGAACCCCGGGGGGAACTTATTACAGATACGCAGTATTTT.

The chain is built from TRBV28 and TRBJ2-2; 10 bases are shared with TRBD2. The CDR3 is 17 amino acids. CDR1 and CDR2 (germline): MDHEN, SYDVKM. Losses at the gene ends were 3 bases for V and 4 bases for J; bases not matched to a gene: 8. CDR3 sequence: CASSFPSGRGLTGELFF. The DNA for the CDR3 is TGTGCCAGCAGTTTCCCTAGCGGGAGAGGCCTCACCGGGGAGCTGTTTTTT.

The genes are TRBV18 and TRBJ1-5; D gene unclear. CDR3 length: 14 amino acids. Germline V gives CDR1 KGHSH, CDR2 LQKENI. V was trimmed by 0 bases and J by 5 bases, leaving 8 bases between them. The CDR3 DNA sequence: TGTGCCAGCTCACCACCCAAGGGAGATCAGCCCCAGCATTTT. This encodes CASSPPKGDQPQHF.

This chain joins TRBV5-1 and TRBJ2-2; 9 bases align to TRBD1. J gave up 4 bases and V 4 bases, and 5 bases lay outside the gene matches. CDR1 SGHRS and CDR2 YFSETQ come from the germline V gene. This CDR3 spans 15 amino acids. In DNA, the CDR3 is TGCGCCAGCAGCCGGGGACAGGGCGCCACCGGGGAGCTGTTTTTT. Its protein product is CASSRGQGATGELFF.

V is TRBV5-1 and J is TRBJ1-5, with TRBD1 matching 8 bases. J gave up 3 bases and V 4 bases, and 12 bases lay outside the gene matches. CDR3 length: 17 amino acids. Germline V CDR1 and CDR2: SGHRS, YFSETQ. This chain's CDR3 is CASSLQNRGAINQPQHF. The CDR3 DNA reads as TGCGCCAGCAGCCTACAAAACAGGGGGGCGATCAATCAGCCCCAGCATTTT.

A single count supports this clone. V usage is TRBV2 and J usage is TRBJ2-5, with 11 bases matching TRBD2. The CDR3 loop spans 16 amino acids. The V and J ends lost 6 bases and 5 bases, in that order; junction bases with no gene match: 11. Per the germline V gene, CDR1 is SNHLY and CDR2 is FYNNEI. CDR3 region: CASRDITSGRRETQYF. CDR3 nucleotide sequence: TGTGCCAGCAGAGACATTACTAGCGGGAGAAGGGAGACCCAGTACTTC.

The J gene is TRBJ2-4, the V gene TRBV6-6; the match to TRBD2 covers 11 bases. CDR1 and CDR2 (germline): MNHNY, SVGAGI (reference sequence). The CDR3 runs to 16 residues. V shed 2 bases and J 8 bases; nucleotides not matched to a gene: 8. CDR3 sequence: CASSYPTSGSLYIQYF. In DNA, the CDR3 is TGTGCCAGCAGTTACCCAACTAGCGGGAGTTTGTACATTCAGTACTTC.

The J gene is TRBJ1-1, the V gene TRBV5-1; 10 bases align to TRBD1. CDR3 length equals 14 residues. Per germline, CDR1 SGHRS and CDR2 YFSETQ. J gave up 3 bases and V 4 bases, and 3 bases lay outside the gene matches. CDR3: CASSLGTGDTEAFF. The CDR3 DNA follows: TGCGCCAGCAGCCTAGGGACAGGGGACACTGAAGCTTTCTTT.

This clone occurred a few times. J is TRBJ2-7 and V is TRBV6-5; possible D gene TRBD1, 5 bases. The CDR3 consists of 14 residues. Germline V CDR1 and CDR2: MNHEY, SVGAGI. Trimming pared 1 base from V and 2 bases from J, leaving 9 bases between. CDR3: CASSYWARAYEQYF. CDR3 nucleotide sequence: TGTGCCAGCAGTTACTGGGCCAGGGCCTACGAGCAGTACTTC.

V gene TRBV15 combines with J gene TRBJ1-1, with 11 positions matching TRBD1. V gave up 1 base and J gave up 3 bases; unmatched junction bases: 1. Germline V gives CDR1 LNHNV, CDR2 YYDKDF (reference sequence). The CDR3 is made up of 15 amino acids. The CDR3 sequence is CATSRAGQGDTEAFF. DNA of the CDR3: TGTGCCACCAGCAGAGCGGGACAGGGGGACACTGAAGCTTTCTTT.

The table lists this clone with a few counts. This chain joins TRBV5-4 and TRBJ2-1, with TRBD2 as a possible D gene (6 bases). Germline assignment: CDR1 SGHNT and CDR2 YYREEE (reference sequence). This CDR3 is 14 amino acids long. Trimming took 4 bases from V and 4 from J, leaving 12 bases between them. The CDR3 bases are TGTGCCAGCAGCCCGGGAGAGGATTACAATGAGCAGTTCTTC. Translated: CASSPGEDYNEQFF. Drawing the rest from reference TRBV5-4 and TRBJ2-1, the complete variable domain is ETGVTQSPTHLIKTRGQQVTLRCSSQSGHNTVSWYQQALGQGPQFIFQYYREEENGRGNFPPRFSGLQFPNYSSELNVNALELDDSALYLCASSPGEDYNEQFFGPGTRLTVL.

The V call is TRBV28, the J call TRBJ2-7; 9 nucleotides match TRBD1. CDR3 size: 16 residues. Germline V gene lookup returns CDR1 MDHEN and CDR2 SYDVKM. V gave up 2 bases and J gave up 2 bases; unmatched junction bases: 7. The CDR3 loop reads CASSLIPGTGPYEQYF. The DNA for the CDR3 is TGTGCCAGCAGTTTAATTCCCGGGACAGGGCCCTACGAGCAGTACTTC.

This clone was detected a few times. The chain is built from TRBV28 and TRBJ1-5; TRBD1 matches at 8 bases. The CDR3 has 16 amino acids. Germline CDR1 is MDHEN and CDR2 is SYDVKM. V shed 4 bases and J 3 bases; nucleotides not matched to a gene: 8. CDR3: CASSYEGQVYNQPQHF. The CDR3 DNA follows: TGTGCCAGCAGTTATGAGGGACAGGTATACAATCAGCCCCAGCATTTT. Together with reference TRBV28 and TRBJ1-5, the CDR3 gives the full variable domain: DVKVTQSSRYLVKRTGEKVFLECVQDMDHENMFWYRQDPGLGLRLIYFSYDVKMKEKGDIPEGYSVSREKKERFSLILESASTNQTSMYLCASSYEGQVYNQPQHFGDGTRLSIL.

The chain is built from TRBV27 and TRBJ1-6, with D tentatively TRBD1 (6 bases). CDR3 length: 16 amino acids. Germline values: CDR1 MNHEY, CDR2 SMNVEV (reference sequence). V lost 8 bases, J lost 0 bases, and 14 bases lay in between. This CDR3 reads CASGSNRDSYNSPLHF. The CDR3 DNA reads TGTGCCAGCGGGTCCAACAGGGACTCCTATAATTCACCCCTCCACTTT.

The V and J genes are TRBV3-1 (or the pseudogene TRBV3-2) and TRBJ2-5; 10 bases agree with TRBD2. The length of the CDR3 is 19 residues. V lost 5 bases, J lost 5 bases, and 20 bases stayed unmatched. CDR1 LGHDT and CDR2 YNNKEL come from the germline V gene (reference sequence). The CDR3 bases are TGTGCCAGCAGCGCCACCGGGACTAGCGCGTCTTTTTCTCGGGAGACCCAGTACTTC. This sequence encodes CASSATGTSASFSRETQYF.